One sample yielded the 25 T cell receptor beta chains listed below, sequenced in a study of shared clonotypes between healthy human individuals. Generated by immunoSEQ multiplex PCR, the TCRdb table keeps only in-frame clones and is missing some. The sample records under 1,900,000 clones, 98% being singletons. The sequenced sample was naive CD4+ T cells sorted from blood. Subset meaning: CD45RA+ positively selected. These receptors were taken from a man aged 25-45 years in good health.

V and J are TRBV25-1 and TRBJ2-7; TRBD1 matches at 9 bases. The V segment lost 10 bases and the J segment 4 bases; nucleotides outside the gene matches: 8. The CDR3 covers 13 residues. Germline values: CDR1 MGHDK, CDR2 SYGVNS. The CDR3 reads CATDGTGKYEQYF. CDR3 bases: TGTGCCACGGACGGGACAGGGAAGTACGAGCAGTACTTC.

The chain couples TRBV2 to TRBJ1-2; a possible D gene is TRBD1 (6 bases). Trimming cost V 2 bases and J 2 bases, with 12 bases left between them. The CDR3 extends over 15 amino acids. Germline V gene lookup returns CDR1 SNHLY and CDR2 FYNNEI. CDR3 sequence: CASSEQGMLNYGYTF. The CDR3 DNA reads TGTGCCAGCAGTGAACAGGGGATGCTAAACTATGGCTACACCTTC.

The chain employs TRBV5-8 and TRBJ1-5; perhaps TRBD1 as D (6 bases). V lost 4 bases and J 6 bases, leaving 17 bases between the germline ends. The CDR3 is 15 amino acids. Germline V gene data show CDR1 as SGHTS and CDR2 as YDEGEE. The chain's CDR3 is CASSREQGTTQPQHF. DNA for the CDR3: TGTGCCAGCAGCCGAGAACAGGGTACGACTCAGCCCCAGCATTTT.

The chain joins TRBV13 to TRBJ1-1; no clear D. Looked up from germline, CDR1 is PRHDT and CDR2 is FYEKMQ (reference sequence). The CDR3 is made up of 13 amino acids. V was trimmed by 4 bases and J by 6 bases, leaving 12 bases between them. The CDR3 DNA is TGTGCCAGCAGCTCTACAACACGTTCTGAAGCTTTCTTT. As protein: CASSSTTRSEAFF.

The V gene is TRBV5-1, the J gene TRBJ2-3, with D hard to call. The V end was cut by 4 bases, the J end by 0 bases, with 15 bases between. There are 16 residues in the CDR3. Per germline, CDR1 SGHRS and CDR2 YFSETQ. This CDR3 reads CASSPQIAPSTDTQYF. DNA for the CDR3: TGCGCCAGCAGCCCACAAATTGCCCCCAGCACAGATACGCAGTATTTT. Together with reference TRBV5-1 and TRBJ2-3, the CDR3 gives the full variable domain: KAGVTQTPRYLIKTRGQQVTLSCSPISGHRSVSWYQQTPGQGLQFLFEYFSETQRNKGNFPGRFSGRQFSNSRSEMNVSTLELGDSALYLCASSPQIAPSTDTQYFGPGTRLTVL.

J is TRBJ2-7 and V is TRBV20-1; D gene ambiguous. The CDR3 covers 11 residues. V lost 1 base and J lost 7, with 8 bases in between. Germline V gene lookup returns CDR1 DFQATT and CDR2 SNEGSKA (reference sequence). The CDR3 protein is CSARATGEQYF. CDR3 nucleotides: TGCAGTGCTAGAGCAACTGGGGAGCAGTACTTC.

The sample holds one count of this clone. The sample carries other DNA sequences with the same CDR3. This chain uses TRBV6-5 with TRBJ2-3; the D is unclear. The CDR3 has 12 residues. The germline V gene has CDR1 MNHEY and CDR2 SVGAGI. V lost 0 bases and J 7 bases, leaving 5 bases between the germline ends. The DNA for the CDR3 is TGTGCCAGCAGTTACTCGGGTAATACGCAGTATTTT. Amino acid sequence: CASSYSGNTQYF.

CDR3 in amino acids: CASSQGYAITYEQYF. CDR3 nucleotides: TGCGCCAGCAGCCAAGGGTACGCGATTACCTACGAGCAGTACTTC. The gene calls are TRBV4-1 and TRBJ2-7; no definite D call. Germline assignment: CDR1 MGHRA and CDR2 YSYEKL. V was clipped by 1 base and J by 2 bases, with 12 bases between them. This CDR3 is built from 15 residues.

The chain carries TRBV12-1 and TRBJ1-1. TRBV12-1 corresponds to a pseudogene. This CDR3 has 16 residues. CDR3 amino acids: CASSFSVGSTNTEAFF. The CDR3 DNA follows: TGTGCCAGCAGCTTTTCAGTGGGGAGTACCAACACTGAAGCTTTCTTT.

This rearrangement joins TRBV18 to TRBJ2-5; D gene ambiguous. Trimming removed 3 bases from V and 2 bases from J, with 7 bases in between. The germline gives CDR1 KGHSH, CDR2 LQKENI. This CDR3 has 13 amino acids. CDR3 nucleotides: TGTGCCAGCTCACCGCAGACACAAGAGACCCAGTACTTC. Translation gives CASSPQTQETQYF.

CDR3 sequence (DNA): TGTGCCAGCAGTGAAGCCGGACGCTGGAATGAAAAACTGTTTTTT. It is translated as CASSEAGRWNEKLFF. The genes are TRBV6-1 and TRBJ1-4, with D unclear. Trimming shortened V by 0 bases and J by 5 bases, and 10 bases separated the two germline ends. Germline values: CDR1 MNHNS, CDR2 SASEGT. This CDR3 is built from 15 residues.

The chain has TRBV10-3 and TRBJ2-7, with a possible D match to TRBD1 (6 bases). Germline V gene data show CDR1 as ENHRY and CDR2 as SYGVKD. Trimming cost V 6 bases and J 4 bases, with 19 bases left between them. CDR3 length: 15 amino acids. CDR3 coding DNA: TGTGCCATCAGCGCAACAGGGAGCTTCAGGTACGAGCAGTACTTC. The encoded protein is CAISATGSFRYEQYF.

The chain employs TRBV5-4 and TRBJ2-7, with 11 positions matching TRBD1. After removal of 4 bases from V and 2 bases from J, the junction contained 5 bases not matched to a gene. The CDR3 runs 15 residues. Germline CDR1 reads SGHNT; CDR2 reads YYREEE (reference sequence). The CDR3 is CASSTGQGAAYEQYF. The DNA of the CDR3 is TGTGCCAGCAGCACCGGACAGGGGGCAGCCTACGAGCAGTACTTC.

This chain uses TRBV10-3 with TRBJ2-1; D tentatively reads TRBD1 or TRBD2 (5 bases each). With 6 bases removed from V and 1 base from J, the gap between germline ends came to 13 bases. CDR3 length: 15 amino acids. Germline-derived CDR1 and CDR2 are ENHRY and SYGVKD. As DNA, the CDR3 is TGTGCCATCAGGCCCGGGGCAGGGTCCTACAATGAGCAGTTCTTC. This translates into CAIRPGAGSYNEQFF.

Concerning this clone: Other DNA sequences in this sample translate to the same CDR3. V usage is TRBV18 and J usage is TRBJ2-5, with TRBD2 identical over 7 bases. Losses at the gene ends were 3 bases for V and 5 bases for J; bases not matched to a gene: 6. Per germline, CDR1 KGHSH and CDR2 LQKENI. The CDR3 runs to 14 residues. The CDR3 sequence is CASSPSGGGETQYF. CDR3 in DNA: TGTGCCAGCTCACCTTCGGGAGGAGGGGAGACCCAGTACTTC.

J is TRBJ2-7 and V is TRBV18, with D maybe TRBD1 (5 bases). Germline CDR1 reads KGHSH; CDR2 reads LQKENI. V shed 0 bases and J shed 6 bases, with 12 bases lying between them. The CDR3 has 14 amino acids. The CDR3: CASSPPGRVGEQYF. CDR3 DNA sequence: TGTGCCAGCTCACCACCGGGCAGGGTGGGCGAGCAGTACTTC.

The chain is built from TRBV28 and TRBJ1-5; 7 bases agree with TRBD1. Germline CDR1 and CDR2: MDHEN and SYDVKM. V lost 6 bases to trimming and J lost 5 bases; unmatched junction nucleotides: 13. The CDR3 is 16 amino acids. The CDR3 here is CASSSSATGEHQPQHF. The CDR3 bases are TGTGCCAGCAGCTCCTCGGCTACAGGGGAGCATCAGCCCCAGCATTTT.

The chain couples TRBV5-1 to TRBJ2-1; 9 bases are a match to TRBD2. Trimming at V came to 1 base and at J to 5 bases, leaving 7 bases not matched to a gene. CDR3 length: 16 amino acids. Germline CDR1 and CDR2: SGHRS and YFSETQ. The CDR3 DNA is TGCGCCAGCAGCTTGTTGAGCGGGAGGAGCCACAATGAGCAGTTCTTC. Its protein is CASSLLSGRSHNEQFF.

The chain couples TRBV5-1 to TRBJ2-1; TRBD1 is a possible D gene (6 bases). Germline-derived CDR1 and CDR2 are SGHRS and YFSETQ. Trimming removed 7 bases from V and 8 bases from J, with 13 bases in between. This CDR3 spans 12 amino acids. CDR3 nucleotide sequence: TGCGCCAGCGGCGGACAGCCGGATGAGCAGTTCTTC. Amino acid sequence: CASGGQPDEQFF.

The genes are TRBV10-2 and TRBJ1-3, with D unresolved. V shed 1 base and J shed 0 bases, with 4 bases lying between them. There are 14 residues in the CDR3. Germline V gene lookup returns CDR1 WSHSY and CDR2 SAAADI. CDR3 amino acids: CASSELSSGNTIYF. Written as DNA, the CDR3 is TGCGCCAGCAGTGAGTTGAGCTCTGGAAACACCATATATTTT.

This sequence joins TRBV7-9 and TRBJ1-2, with D possibly TRBD1 on 5 matching bases. Germline values: CDR1 SEHNR, CDR2 FQNEAQ (reference sequence). Trimming removed 1 base at V and 6 bases at J, with 21 bases between. The CDR3 runs 17 residues. The CDR3 nucleotides are TGTGCCAGCAGCTTAGTCCTCTCCGGGGCAGCCCGAAATGGCTACACCTTC. Translated, it gives CASSLVLSGAARNGYTF. The full variable domain, completed using reference TRBV7-9 and TRBJ1-2, is DTGVSQNPRHKITKRGQNVTFRCDPISEHNRLYWYRQTLGQGPEFLTYFQNEAQLEKSRLLSDRFSAERPKGSFSTLEIQRTEQGDSAMYLCASSLVLSGAARNGYTFGSGTRLTVV.

V and J are TRBV5-1 and TRBJ2-7; 13 positions agree with TRBD2. Germline V gene data show CDR1 as SGHRS and CDR2 as YFSETQ. The CDR3 runs to 17 residues. V trimming: 3 bases; J trimming: 4 bases; junction bases outside the gene matches: 10. The CDR3 coding sequence is TGCGCCAGCAGCTGGGGACTAGCGGGAAGTTTGCGGTACGAGCAGTACTTC. Amino acid sequence: CASSWGLAGSLRYEQYF.

CDR3 region: CASSPNREGYNEQFF. The CDR3 DNA is TGTGCCAGCTCACCAAACCGGGAGGGTTACAATGAGCAGTTCTTC. V usage is TRBV18 and J usage is TRBJ2-1, with 8 bases aligning to TRBD2. CDR3 length: 15 residues. Trimming at V came to 2 bases and at J to 4 bases, leaving 4 bases not matched to a gene. CDR1 KGHSH and CDR2 LQKENI come from the germline V gene.

The J gene is TRBJ2-7, the V gene TRBV21-1; TRBD2, the D gene given by the table, was not confirmed from the DNA. TRBV21-1 has pseudogene status. This CDR3 region has 15 residues. CDR3 protein: CASSKGKRRPYEQYF. CDR3 sequence (DNA): TGTGCCAGCAGCAAAGGGAAGAGGAGGCCCTACGAGCAGTACTTC.

This rearrangement joins TRBV5-4 to TRBJ2-7; 7 bases map to TRBD2. The CDR3 consists of 17 residues. Unmatched junction bases numbered 19, after V lost 5 bases and J lost 5 bases. Germline CDR1 and CDR2: SGHNT and YYREEE (reference sequence). The CDR3 region is CASSWAPHASGQHEQYF. The CDR3 DNA reads as TGTGCCAGCAGTTGGGCTCCCCATGCTAGCGGCCAACACGAGCAGTACTTC. Looking up the rest from reference TRBV5-4 and TRBJ2-7 gives the full variable domain: ETGVTQSPTHLIKTRGQQVTLRCSSQSGHNTVSWYQQALGQGPQFIFQYYREEENGRGNFPPRFSGLQFPNYSSELNVNALELDDSALYLCASSWAPHASGQHEQYFGPGTRLTVT.